The source of this TCR beta chain is a study of blood T cells in healthy people across ages. Points from the study as a whole: Among long-lived donors, naive CD4+ cells were more numerous and diversity higher than in aged donors.

Sample-barcoded 5' priming and a J-beta primer mix drove a second PCR of roughly 7 to 11 cycles. Each cDNA molecule was tagged by a template-switch adaptor with 12 random nucleotides. TCRdb re-analysed the 5' RACE reads in MiXCR, keeping a single row per CDR3 protein. The table includes hundreds of thousands of distinct CDR3 sequences, about 37% detected once. As to this clonotype: Its antigen is not identified.

Peripheral blood samples of 9 to 10 milliliters were drawn from each donor. The sample taken for sequencing was blood. The origin of this receptor is a young man in good health.

The CDR3 DNA follows: TGTGCCAGCAGCTTAATCGTCCGAAATGAGCAGTTCTTC. Residues: CASSLIVRNEQFF. The V call is TRBV7-2, the J call TRBJ2-1; D is unresolved. V was trimmed by 2 bases and J by 7 bases, leaving 9 bases between them. Germline CDR1 reads SGHTA; CDR2 reads FQGNSA. The CDR3 loop spans 13 amino acids.